The present entry profiles one T cell receptor beta chain with its context. These data belong to a study of memory CD4+ T cells and cytomegalovirus serostatus. Study background: This sample comes from healthy Belgian adults, roughly 9 CMV seropositive, 24 seronegative.

V shed 3 bases, J shed 10 bases, and the junction held 4 bases outside the gene matches. The CDR3 extends over 13 amino acids. Looked up from germline, CDR1 is SGHAT and CDR2 is FQNNGV. The sort gate was single viable CD3+CD4+CD8-CD45RO+ cells for memory CD4+ T cells. Serum IgG to CMV pp150, pp28, p38 and p52 defined serostatus. After thawing, CD4+ T cells were positively selected. As processed by the authors: Out-of-frame sequences were removed, leaving 2 million to 2.5 million distinct TCRbeta sequences. Using immunoSEQ multiplex PCR, the repertoire was profiled, and TCRdb retains in-frame clones only, with some absent. V and J calls and clone size are copied from that table; D and trimming were computed from the DNA. The sample consists of roughly 50,000 clones, approximately 78% of them appearing once.

The chain recombines TRBV11-2 with TRBJ1-2, with 11 bases identical to TRBD1. The TCR was taken from an adult in good health and CMV-seronegative. The sequencing sample was made of memory CD4+ T cells from blood. The DNA of the CDR3 is TGTGCCAGCAGCTTCGGGACAGGGGGAACCTACACCTTC. This sequence encodes CASSFGTGGTYTF.